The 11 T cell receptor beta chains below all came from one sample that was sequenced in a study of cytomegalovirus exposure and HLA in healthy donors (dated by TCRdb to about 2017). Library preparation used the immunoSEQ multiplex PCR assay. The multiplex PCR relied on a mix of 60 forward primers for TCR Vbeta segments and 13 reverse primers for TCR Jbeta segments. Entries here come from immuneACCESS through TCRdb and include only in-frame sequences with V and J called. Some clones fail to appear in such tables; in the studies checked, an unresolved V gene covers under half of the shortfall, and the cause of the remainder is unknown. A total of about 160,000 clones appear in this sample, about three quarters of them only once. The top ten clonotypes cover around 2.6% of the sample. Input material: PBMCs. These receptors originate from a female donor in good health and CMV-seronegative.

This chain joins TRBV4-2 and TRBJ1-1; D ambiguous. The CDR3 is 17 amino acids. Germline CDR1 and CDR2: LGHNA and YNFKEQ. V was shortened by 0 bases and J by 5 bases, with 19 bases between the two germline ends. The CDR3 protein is CASSQDKARGRWTEAFF. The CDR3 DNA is TGTGCCAGCAGCCAAGATAAGGCCCGCGGGCGTTGGACTGAAGCTTTCTTT.

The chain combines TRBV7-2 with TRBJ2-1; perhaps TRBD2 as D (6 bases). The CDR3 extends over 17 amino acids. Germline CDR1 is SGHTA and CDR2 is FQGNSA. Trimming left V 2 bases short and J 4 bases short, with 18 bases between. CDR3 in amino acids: CASSLPPSDLIYNEQFF. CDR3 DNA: TGTGCCAGCAGCTTACCCCCTAGCGATCTCATATACAATGAGCAGTTCTTC.

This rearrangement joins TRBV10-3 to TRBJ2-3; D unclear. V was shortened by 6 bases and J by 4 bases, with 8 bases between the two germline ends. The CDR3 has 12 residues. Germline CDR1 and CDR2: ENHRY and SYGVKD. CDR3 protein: CAIRRQSDTQYF. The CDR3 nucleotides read TGTGCCATCAGGCGGCAGTCAGATACGCAGTATTTT.

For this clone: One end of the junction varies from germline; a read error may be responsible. The CDR3 DNA is TGCGCCAGCGGTGAGTTCAGTTACGAGCAGTACTTC. Residues: CASGEFSYEQYF. The J gene is TRBJ2-7, the V gene TRBV10-1; D is ambiguous. CDR1 and CDR2 (germline): WNHNN, SYGVQD (reference sequence). The CDR3 length is 12 residues.

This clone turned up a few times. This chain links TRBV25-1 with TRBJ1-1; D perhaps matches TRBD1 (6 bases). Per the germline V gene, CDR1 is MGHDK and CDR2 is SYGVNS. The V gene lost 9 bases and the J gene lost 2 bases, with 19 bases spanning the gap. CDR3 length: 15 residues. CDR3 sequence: CASRDTGVVNTEAFF. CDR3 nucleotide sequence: TGTGCCAGTAGGGACACCGGGGTCGTTAACACTGAAGCTTTCTTT.

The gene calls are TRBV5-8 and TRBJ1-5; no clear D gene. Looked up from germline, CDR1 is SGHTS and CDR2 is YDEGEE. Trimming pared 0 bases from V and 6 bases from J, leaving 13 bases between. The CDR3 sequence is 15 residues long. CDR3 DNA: TGTGCCAGCAGCTTGGGGGAGAGCCGGGGTCAGCCCCAGCATTTT. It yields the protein CASSLGESRGQPQHF.

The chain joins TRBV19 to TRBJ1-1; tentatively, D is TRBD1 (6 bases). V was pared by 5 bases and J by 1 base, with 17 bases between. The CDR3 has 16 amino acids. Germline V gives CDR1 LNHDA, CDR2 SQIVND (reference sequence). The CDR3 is CASSGPGHPSNTEAFF. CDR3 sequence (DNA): TGTGCCAGTAGTGGACCGGGACACCCATCGAACACTGAAGCTTTCTTT.

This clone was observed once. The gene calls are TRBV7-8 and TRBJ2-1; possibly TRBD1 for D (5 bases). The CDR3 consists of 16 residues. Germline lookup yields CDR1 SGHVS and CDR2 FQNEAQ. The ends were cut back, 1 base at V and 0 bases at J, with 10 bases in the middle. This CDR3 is CASSLGDRVSYNEQFF. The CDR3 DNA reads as TGTGCCAGCAGCTTAGGCGACAGAGTCTCCTACAATGAGCAGTTCTTC.

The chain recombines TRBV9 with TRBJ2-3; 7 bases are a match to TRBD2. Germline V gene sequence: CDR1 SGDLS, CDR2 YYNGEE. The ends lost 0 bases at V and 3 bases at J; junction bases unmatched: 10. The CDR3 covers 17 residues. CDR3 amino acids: CASSVARGEGRTDTQYF. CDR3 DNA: TGTGCCAGCAGCGTAGCGCGCGGGGAGGGTAGGACAGATACGCAGTATTTT.

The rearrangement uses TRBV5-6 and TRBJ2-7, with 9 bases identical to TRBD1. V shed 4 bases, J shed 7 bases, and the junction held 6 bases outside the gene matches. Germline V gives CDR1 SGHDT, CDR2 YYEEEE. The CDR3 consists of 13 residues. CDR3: CASSPGTGREQYF. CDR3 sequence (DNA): TGTGCCAGCAGCCCCGGGACAGGGAGGGAGCAGTACTTC.

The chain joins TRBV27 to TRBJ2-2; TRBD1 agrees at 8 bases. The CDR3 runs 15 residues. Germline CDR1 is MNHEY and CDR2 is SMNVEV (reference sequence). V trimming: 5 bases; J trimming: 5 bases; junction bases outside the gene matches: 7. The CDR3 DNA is TGTGCCAGCAGTCCAGGTCGACAGGGGACCGGGGAGCTGTTTTTT. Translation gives CASSPGRQGTGELFF.